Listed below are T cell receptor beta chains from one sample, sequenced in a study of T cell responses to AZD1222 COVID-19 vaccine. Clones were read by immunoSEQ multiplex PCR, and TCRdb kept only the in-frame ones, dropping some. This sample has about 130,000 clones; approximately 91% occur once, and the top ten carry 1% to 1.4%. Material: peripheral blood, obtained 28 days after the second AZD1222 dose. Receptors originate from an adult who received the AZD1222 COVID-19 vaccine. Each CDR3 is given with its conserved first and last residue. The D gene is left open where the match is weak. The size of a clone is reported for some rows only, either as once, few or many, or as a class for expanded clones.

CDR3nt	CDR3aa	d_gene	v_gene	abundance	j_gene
TGCGCCAGCACCTTCCAACCTGACAACTCGGGCTATGGCTACACCTTC	CASTFQPDNSGYGYTF	.	TRBV5-1	.	TRBJ1-2
TGTGCCAGTAGTAGTAGCAGGACAACTACCTACGAGCAGTACTTC	CASSSSRTTTYEQYF	.	TRBV19	.	TRBJ2-7
TGCAGTGCTAGTAAGACAGCGAACACCGGGGAGCTGTTTTTT	CSASKTANTGELFF	.	TRBV20-1	few	TRBJ2-2
TGTGCCAGCTCACCCAGGGTGGTGAACACTGAAGCTTTCTTT	CASSPRVVNTEAFF	.	TRBV18	.	TRBJ1-1
TGTGCCAGCAGCAGACAGGGGGGTACCTATGGCTACACCTTC	CASSRQGGTYGYTF	TRBD1	TRBV28	.	TRBJ1-2
TGTGCCAGCAGGCTGACTGCAAACTCTGGAAACACCATATATTTT	CASRLTANSGNTIYF	.	TRBV27	.	TRBJ1-3
TGTGCCAGCAGTGAATTGGACGGGCGGGGTGGCTACACCTTC	CASSELDGRGGYTF	.	TRBV6-1	.	TRBJ1-2
TGTGCCAGCAGTTCAGGCGGGCGTGCGAATCAGCCCCAGCATTTT	CASSSGGRANQPQHF	.	TRBV6-5	few	TRBJ1-5
TGTGCCAGCAGCCTAAGGTCAACTAGTGATCAGTACTTC	CASSLRSTSDQYF	.	TRBV7-7	.	TRBJ2-5
TGTGCCAGCAGGATACAGGAGGGGACCGGGGAGCTGTTTTTT	CASRIQEGTGELFF	.	TRBV6-5	once	TRBJ2-2